These 14 T cell receptor beta chains came from one sample sequenced in a study of cytomegalovirus exposure and HLA in healthy donors. 60 Vbeta and 13 Jbeta primers were used in PCR. Profiled with immunoSEQ multiplex PCR; TCRdb holds only in-frame clones, not every one. The sample lists 140,000 to 150,000 clones, about three quarters occurring once. The sequencing sample was made of PBMCs. These receptors originate from a man between 40 and 49 years old in good health and CMV-seronegative.

This chain uses TRBV5-1 with TRBJ2-5; 8 nucleotides line up with TRBD1. The better agreement between TRBJ2-7 and the DNA end casts doubt on the J call. Germline V gene sequence: CDR1 SGHRS, CDR2 YFSETQ. There are 13 residues in the CDR3. This CDR3 is CASRAGGRYEQYF. The CDR3 bases are TGCGCCAGCAGGGCAGGGGGCCGATACGAGCAGTACTTC.

The CDR3 sequence is CASSEGTGGRAETQYF. The DNA for the CDR3 is TGTGCCAGCAGTGAGGGTACAGGGGGCCGGGCGGAGACCCAGTACTTC. The chain has TRBV6-1 and TRBJ2-5; 9 nucleotides align to TRBD1. CDR1 and CDR2 from the germline V gene are MNHNS and SASEGT. The CDR3 extends over 16 amino acids. J lost 5 bases, V lost 3 bases, and 10 bases had no gene match.

This clone appeared a few times. This chain connects TRBV6-5 to TRBJ2-7; 7 bases fit TRBD1. Per germline, CDR1 MNHEY and CDR2 SVGAGI. Unmatched junction bases numbered 6, after V lost 6 bases and J lost 7 bases. The CDR3 totals 12 residues. The CDR3 bases are TGTGCCAGCAGCCAGGGGGTGGGTGAGCAGTACTTC. Translation gives CASSQGVGEQYF.

The rearrangement uses TRBV4-2 and TRBJ2-5; a weak D match, TRBD1 (5 bases). Germline V gene data show CDR1 as LGHNA and CDR2 as YNFKEQ. The CDR3 covers 15 residues. Trimming stripped 0 bases from V and 4 bases from J, with 12 bases between. CDR3 sequence (DNA): TGTGCCAGCAGCCAAGATTACGCAGGGTCAGAGACCCAGTACTTC. Its protein product is CASSQDYAGSETQYF.

The chain combines TRBV5-5 with TRBJ1-1, with a possible D match to TRBD1 (5 bases). The V gene's germline CDR1 is SGHKS and CDR2 YYEKEE (reference sequence). Trimming removed 5 bases from V and 0 bases from J, with 11 bases in between. This CDR3 is 14 amino acids long. For the CDR3, the DNA is TGTGCCAGCAGTTCGGGGGAATTGAACACTGAAGCTTTCTTT. Protein: CASSSGELNTEAFF.

The chain joins TRBV2 to TRBJ2-1; TRBD2 aligns across 7 bases. The V and J ends lost 9 bases and 0 bases, in that order; junction bases with no gene match: 8. The CDR3 spans 15 residues. CDR1 is SNHLY and CDR2 is FYNNEI in the germline V gene. CDR3 loop: CARATSNSSYNEQFF. CDR3 in DNA: TGTGCCAGGGCGACTAGCAACAGCTCCTACAATGAGCAGTTCTTC.

This clone has a handful of counts. V is TRBV27 and J is TRBJ2-1, with 14 bases fitting TRBD2. The CDR3 has 16 residues. The ends lost 4 bases at V and 6 bases at J; junction bases unmatched: 5. Germline loops: CDR1 MNHEY, CDR2 SMNVEV (reference sequence). The CDR3 DNA reads TGTGCCAGCAGTTCTCTCGGGACTAGCGGGAGCAATGAGCAGTTCTTC. Translation gives CASSSLGTSGSNEQFF.

The rearrangement joins TRBV7-2 to TRBJ2-7, with D perhaps matching TRBD2 (7 bases). Deletions cut 7 bases from V and 5 bases from J, with 15 bases between. The V gene's germline CDR1 is SGHTA and CDR2 FQGNSA. CDR3 length equals 13 residues. The CDR3 loop is CASKGGGPNEQYF. Written as DNA, the CDR3 is TGTGCCAGCAAGGGGGGGGGTCCCAACGAGCAGTACTTC.

This chain joins TRBV29-1 and TRBJ2-2, with 8 bases aligning to TRBD1. Germline assignment: CDR1 SQVTM and CDR2 ANQGSEA. The CDR3 runs 14 residues. J was trimmed by 1 base and V by 4 bases; bases with no gene match: 2. DNA of the CDR3: TGCAGCGTTGCCGGGACAGGGAACACCGGGGAGCTGTTTTTT. It specifies CSVAGTGNTGELFF.

The V and J genes are TRBV19 and TRBJ2-7; D is perhaps TRBD1 (6 bases). Germline loops: CDR1 LNHDA, CDR2 SQIVND (reference sequence). This CDR3 region has 13 residues. The ends were cut back, 6 bases at V and 4 bases at J, with 13 bases in the middle. The CDR3 reads CASSDRTAYEQYF. The CDR3 DNA follows: TGTGCCAGTAGCGACCGGACAGCGTACGAGCAGTACTTC.

This clone occurred once. The CDR3 loop reads CASSWGESEPGELFF. CDR3 DNA sequence: TGCGCCAGCAGCTGGGGGGAAAGCGAGCCCGGGGAGCTGTTTTTT. V gene TRBV5-1 combines with J gene TRBJ2-2, with D possibly TRBD2 on 6 matching bases. Germline CDR1 and CDR2: SGHRS and YFSETQ. Trimming took off 3 bases at V and 6 bases at J, with 15 bases between the two ends. The CDR3 is 15 residues long. Variable domain in full (rest from reference TRBV5-1 and TRBJ2-2): KAGVTQTPRYLIKTRGQQVTLSCSPISGHRSVSWYQQTPGQGLQFLFEYFSETQRNKGNFPGRFSGRQFSNSRSEMNVSTLELGDSALYLCASSWGESEPGELFFGEGSRLTVL.

The chain couples TRBV27 to TRBJ2-7, with 8 nucleotides matching TRBD2. Germline assignment: CDR1 MNHEY and CDR2 SMNVEV (reference sequence). The J segment lost 4 bases and the V segment lost 4 bases, leaving 9 bases of the junction unmatched. The CDR3 runs 15 residues. CDR3 residues: CASSYARLAFYEQYF. In DNA form, the CDR3 reads TGTGCCAGCAGTTATGCGCGACTAGCGTTTTACGAGCAGTACTTC.

This clone showed up just once. The chain joins TRBV10-3 to TRBJ2-1; 7 nucleotides line up with TRBD2. Germline V CDR1 and CDR2: ENHRY, SYGVKD. The CDR3 length is 15 residues. The J segment lost 4 bases and the V segment lost 3 bases, leaving 6 bases of the junction unmatched. The CDR3: CAISEREARYNEQFF. For the CDR3, the DNA is TGTGCCATCAGTGAACGGGAGGCCCGATACAATGAGCAGTTCTTC.

The chain couples TRBV4-3 to TRBJ2-3; D may be TRBD2 (5 bases). The CDR3 extends over 16 amino acids. Trimming took off 0 bases at V and 3 bases at J, with 13 bases between the two ends. CDR1 LGHNA and CDR2 YSLEER come from the germline V gene. The CDR3 sequence: CASSQDAEDTTDTQYF. The CDR3 DNA follows: TGCGCCAGCAGCCAAGATGCGGAGGATACAACAGATACGCAGTATTTT.